This T cell receptor beta chain was recovered during a study of cytomegalovirus exposure and HLA in healthy donors. Study-level results: Immune exposure data for these donors was limited to CMV serostatus. There were some public TCRs occurring in many donors, but most TCR sequences were rare. In vitro checks showed that a few CMV-associated chains really do target CMV antigens.

CDR1 and CDR2 (germline): SGHNT, YYREEE (reference sequence). The CDR3 contains 15 residues. V was clipped by 2 bases and J by 0 bases, with 10 bases between them. With respect to this clone: Its antigen is undetermined.

The PCR employed 60 Vbeta primers together with 13 Jbeta primers. Libraries were prepared by immunoSEQ multiplex PCR; TCRdb keeps only in-frame clonotypes and omits some of them. The profile shows about 37,000 clones, 60% to 75% of them singletons. This TCR was recovered from a man aged 40-49 years in good health and CMV-seronegative. Sequenced material: PBMCs. The chain uses TRBV5-4 and TRBJ2-3; a weak D match, TRBD1 (6 bases). This chain's CDR3 is CASSFPDRSTDTQYF. CDR3 bases: TGTGCCAGCAGCTTTCCGGACAGAAGCACAGATACGCAGTATTTT.